This TCR beta chain emerged from a study of beta chain features in type 1 diabetes. Points from the study as a whole: TCRB CDR3 length was moderately but significantly reduced in all four CD4+ subsets of Type 1 diabetes patients.

Expressed TCRB transcripts were sequenced, since all the RNA that had been isolated was reverse transcribed. Sequencing was performed with immunoSEQ multiplex PCR; in TCRdb, only in-frame clones are kept and a portion is missing. The sample records around 250,000 clones, roughly 14% being singletons. Concerning this clone itself: The antigen remains undetermined.

The CDR3 has 14 amino acids. Trimming removed 0 bases at V and 2 bases at J, with 7 bases between. The germline V gene encodes CDR1 SGDLS and CDR2 YYNGEE. The sequence came from a man aged 30 to 45 with type 1 diabetes. Sequences were obtained from naive CD4+ T cells from blood. The chain carries TRBV9 and TRBJ2-3; D gene uncertain. The CDR3 protein is CASSVVQITDTQYF. The CDR3 bases are TGTGCCAGCAGCGTAGTTCAGATCACAGATACGCAGTATTTT.